This TCR beta chain was found in a study of T cells in Graves' hyperthyroidism and ophthalmopathy. Study results and limitations: A median about 6.2 months before onset, the model predicted ophthalmopathy. From stable hyperthyroidism, ophthalmopathy was set apart by a 13 V-J model.

Each person with ophthalmopathy scored at least 3 on the Clinical Activity Score, reached NOSPECS grade 4 or higher, and had been ill under 3 months. This clonotype was observed at least ten times. Its antigen is not known. Trimming stripped 6 bases from V and 7 bases from J, with 22 bases between. Germline CDR1 reads SQVTM; CDR2 reads ANQGSEA. CDR3 length: 15 residues. Amplified TCR beta CDR3 regions came from RNA transcripts. HTBI primers were used for first-round RT-PCR of the TCR CDR3. TCRdb re-called the multiplex PCR reads with MiXCR, one entry per CDR3 protein. Here the sample spans some 370,000 distinct CDR3 sequences, around 15% being singletons.

The sequence came from a man aged 50 to 60 with Graves' ophthalmopathy. The chain combines TRBV29-1 with TRBJ2-1; the D gene is possibly TRBD2 (7 bases). Source material: blood. The CDR3 nucleotides read TGCAGCGTGGCGGGGGCCGGGTTTGGGATGAATGAGCAGTTCTTC. Encoded protein: CSVAGAGFGMNEQFF.